This TCR beta chain was obtained from a study of early T cells in non-severe SARS-CoV-2 infection. Each CDR3 protein gets one entry after TCRdb re-called the 5' RACE reads with MiXCR. The data hold fewer than 100,000 distinct CDR3 sequences, with over 9% observed a single time. Germline V gene lookup returns CDR1 SGHTA and CDR2 FQGTGA. The CDR3 length is 16 residues. V was trimmed by 5 bases and J by 0 bases, leaving 15 bases between them. The V gene is TRBV7-3, the J gene TRBJ2-3; D possibly corresponds to TRBD2 (6 bases). The source of this sequence is an adult who was a healthcare worker with PCR-confirmed SARS-CoV-2 infection or an uninfected control (not recorded which). Specimen: whole blood. DNA of the CDR3: TGTGCCAGCAGCCCCCGGGGGAGTGCTAGCACAGATACGCAGTATTTT. Translation gives CASSPRGSASTDTQYF.